This T cell receptor (beta chain) was identified in a study of post-analysis software for immune sequencing data. Across the whole study: The cohort encompassed relapsing-remitting, secondary progressive and progressive-relapsing multiple sclerosis disease courses. Study findings and constraints: Controls' normalized Chao1 diversity significantly exceeded that of multiple sclerosis patients. Controls showed lower frequencies than patients for 4 or 5 TRBV segments, and TRBV5-6, TRBV5-1 and TRBV20-1 were among these. Samples made in the same batch grouped tightly together by F measure.

Points on this clonotype: Its antigen remains unidentified.

Germline lookup yields CDR1 SGHRS and CDR2 YFSETQ. This CDR3 has 14 amino acids. The V segment lost 6 bases and the J segment 6 bases; nucleotides outside the gene matches: 8. Researchers reported that TCR beta cDNA libraries carried unique molecular identifiers. Input amounts of 1 to 10 million T cells were used. These gave 500,000 or so cDNA molecules, so each molecule approximated one T cell. MiXCR was run by TCRdb on the PCR reads, yielding one entry per CDR3 protein. The sample shows fewer than 700,000 distinct CDR3 sequences, around 44% of them seen only once. The receptor comes from a girl between 10 and 17 years old with multiple sclerosis. This chain joins TRBV5-1 and TRBJ2-1; 8 bases line up with TRBD2. Material: blood. The CDR3 loop reads CASNSTGGVNEQFF. CDR3 in DNA: TGCGCCAGCAACTCAACGGGGGGGGTCAATGAGCAGTTCTTC.